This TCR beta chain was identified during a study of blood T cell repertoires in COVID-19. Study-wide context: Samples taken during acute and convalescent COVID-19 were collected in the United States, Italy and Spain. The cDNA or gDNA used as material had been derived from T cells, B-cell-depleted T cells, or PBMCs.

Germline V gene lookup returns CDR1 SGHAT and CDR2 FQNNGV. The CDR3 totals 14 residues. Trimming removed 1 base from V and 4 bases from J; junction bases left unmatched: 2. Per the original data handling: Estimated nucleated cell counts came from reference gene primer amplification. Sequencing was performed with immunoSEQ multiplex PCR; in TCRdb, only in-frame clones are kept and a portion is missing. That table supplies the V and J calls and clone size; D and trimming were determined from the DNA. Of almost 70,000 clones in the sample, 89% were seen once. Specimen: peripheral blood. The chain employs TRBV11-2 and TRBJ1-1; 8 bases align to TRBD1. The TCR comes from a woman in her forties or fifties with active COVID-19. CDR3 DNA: TGTGCCAGCAGCTTAGCAACAGGGGGCACTGAAGCTTTCTTT. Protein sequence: CASSLATGGTEAFF.